This T cell receptor beta chain appears in the sequencing data of a study of T cell changes during pregnancy in multiple sclerosis. The data were produced by immunoSEQ multiplex PCR, yet TCRdb's version contains in-frame clones alone and is incomplete. The table includes just over 65,000 clones, about 90% detected once. Per germline, CDR1 LNHDA and CDR2 SQIVND (reference sequence). V lost 10 bases and J 3 bases, leaving 19 bases between the germline ends. The CDR3 has 15 amino acids. The sample here was peripheral blood, taken in the second trimester of pregnancy. The receptor comes from a female donor with multiple sclerosis, enrolled in a pregnancy study. The rearrangement joins TRBV19 to TRBJ1-3; a weak D match, TRBD1 (5 bases). CDR3 DNA sequence: TGTGCCACAAAAGGAGGGAGGCAGGGTGGAAACACCATATATTTT. Translating it yields CATKGGRQGGNTIYF.